The present entry profiles one TCR beta chain with its context. Its antigen target is currently unknown. Base-call qualities are not available, and no considerably larger clone is one nucleotide away. CD8 naive samples were obtained by positive selection for CCR7 among CD45RO-negative cells, yielding a CD45RA+CCR7+ population from which TemRA cells were excluded. Donors were healthy HIV-negative adults with no recently reported acute infections or vaccinations. Every donor was a Caucasian adult living in Nashville, Tennessee, USA. Blood was collected by leukapheresis, and PBMCs were isolated by Ficoll-Histopaque density gradient centrifugation and then cryopreserved in liquid nitrogen vapor phase. Analytical flow cytometry was used to check the purity and quantity of each magnetically sorted T cell population. Genomic DNA was isolated from every sorted fraction and measured by UV absorbance on a Nanodrop 2000c.

The data stem from a study of shared clonotypes between healthy human individuals (dated by TCRdb to about 2020). Background for the entire study: A few men and a couple of women, aged 18 to 49 years, made up the cohort. For each donor, CD4 naive and CD4 memory were each run on three plates, CD8 naive on two plates, and CD8 memory on one plate. To estimate repertoire size and how much clonotype sharing occurs between individuals, the study deeply sequenced the blood TCR repertoires of 5 or 6 healthy adults. Libraries were prepared and TCR repertoires were sequenced by different laboratories using diverse techniques, in order to increase sequencing depth and limit assay-specific biases. Between about 0.9 and 9 billion PBMCs per donor were obtained by leukapheresis.

CDR1 and CDR2, per the germline V gene (reference sequence), are MNHNY and SVGAGI. Clipping removes 6 bases from V and 8 bases from J, with 7 as the unmatched junction base count. There are 13 amino acids in the CDR3, from cysteine to phenylalanine inclusive. Of all the DNA, just the CDR3 is kept, 39 bases in frame from base 1. Broad study findings and their caveats: Only blood was sampled, and tissue TCR repertoires likely differ from those in blood. The small number of donors limited the genetic and exposure-history diversity represented. Across a handful of donors, roughly 5.1% of naive CD4, approximately 3.6% of naive CD8, under 2.5% of memory CD4, and approximately 0.42% of memory CD8 clonotypes were shared. Pairwise subsampling led to the expectation that sequencing depth would affect the degree of clonotype sharing among donors. Naive subsets generally had larger estimated clonotype richness than memory subsets did. Incomplete sequencing was indicated by rarefaction of sorted-subset datasets, despite the large sequencing depth. Clonotypes shared by all four sorted-subset donors showed higher generation probabilities than non-shared clonotypes.

TCR CDR3 regions were amplified from genomic DNA by multiplex PCR using the deep immunoSEQ assay. Extracted genomic DNA from each cell subset was distributed evenly across all wells of several immunoSEQ 96-well plates, and each plate was treated as a replicate. For sorted subsets, each replicate PCR was loaded with roughly 190 ng genomic DNA, equivalent to 30,000 or so T cell genomes. Purified libraries were measured with a Qubit 3.0 fluorometer, size-checked on a Bioanalyzer 2100, and measured again with the KAPA Library Quantification kit. A separate single-read 150-cycle Illumina NextSeq 550 flow cell was used to sequence each immunoSEQ 96-well plate. As for how the authors treated the data: Because the immunoSEQ output held only junctional sequences and lacked quality scores, the filtering could not match the filtering applied to full-length reads. Sequences were annotated with PyIR, a Python wrapper for IgBLAST v1.9, using IMGT germline references to assign V/J genes and CDR3. Reads were removed for weak V/J assignments (E-value above 1e-6), missing CDR3, stop codons, out-of-frame junctions, or ambiguous translated residues. V3J clonotypes were defined by identical inferred V gene, J gene, and CDR3 amino acid sequence. To compute the percentage overlap between repertoires, the number of shared unique clonotypes was divided by the size of the smaller repertoire. RTK rarefaction, the Chao1 estimator, and Recon v2.1 estimates of unobserved clonotypes were used to assess repertoire richness. Generation probabilities were computed with OLGA for all TCRbeta clonotypes obtained by the gDNA method from a handful of donors. TCRdb retrieved this table from immuneACCESS and kept in-frame rearrangements only. Not all clones are present; in checked studies, unresolved V genes account for under half, and no reason is known for the remainder. The DNA was the basis for D and trimming; V, J and clone size are from that table. The sample contains about 2 million clones, about 95% of them found a single time. The ten top clones hold 0.9% to 1.3% of the sample.

This TCR was recovered from a young man in good health. The sequenced material came from naive CD8+ T cells sorted from blood. Explained via the paper, the cell subset or site label denotes: CD45RA+CCR7+. Recombination connected TRBV6-6 to TRBJ2-1, with 7 central nucleotides matching TRBD2. The CDR3 reads CASRDGGRDEQFF. The DNA reads TGTGCCAGCAGGGATGGAGGGAGGGATGAGCAGTTCTTC.